Each of the 15 T cell receptor beta chains below was sequenced from the same sample in a study of T cell repertoires in cytomegalovirus infection. Via MiXCR, TCRdb re-called the reads, giving one row per CDR3 protein. The profile shows under 800,000 distinct CDR3 sequences, more than 20% of them singletons. The sequenced sample was CD8+ T cells from PBMCs. These receptors were taken from a human donor in good health (CMV status not recorded). Some clones in this sample may be carry-over from other donors' samples.

This clonotype was counted at least ten times. CDR3 sequence reads: CASSLQGATYEQYV. In nucleotides, the CDR3 is TGTGCCAGCAGCTTGCAGGGGGCTACCTACGAGCAGTACGTC. The chain is built from TRBV11-2 and TRBJ2-7; 8 bases are a match to TRBD1. Germline V gene sequence: CDR1 SGHAT, CDR2 FQNNGV. This CDR3 is 14 amino acids long. Trimming at V came to 3 bases and at J to 2 bases, leaving 3 bases not matched to a gene.

The chain combines TRBV29-1 with TRBJ2-3, with 9 positions matching TRBD1. This CDR3 comprises 17 residues. Trimming cost V 6 bases and J 2 bases; bases outside gene matches: 15. The germline CDR1 and CDR2 sequences are SQVTM and ANQGSEA. The CDR3 nucleotides are TGCAGCGTCGTGACTCTAGGACAGGGGAAACTCACAGATACGCAGTATTTT. This encodes CSVVTLGQGKLTDTQYF.

As for this clonotype: This may be a read error, as it is one base from a much larger clone. This sequence joins TRBV6-1 and TRBJ2-1, with a tentative D call TRBD2 (5 bases). The CDR3 spans 12 residues. Looked up from germline, CDR1 is MNHNS and CDR2 is SASEGT. V gave up 6 bases and J gave up 6 bases, with 9 bases separating them. CDR3 sequence: CASSHEGNEQFF. Here the CDR3 DNA reads TGTGCCAGCAGCCACGAGGGCAATGAGCAGTTCTTC.

This clonotype has only a few counts. J is TRBJ2-7 and V is TRBV4-1; no clear D. Germline V gene lookup returns CDR1 MGHRA and CDR2 YSYEKL. CDR3 length: 11 residues. The germline V and J ends were trimmed by 3 bases and 7 bases, with 7 bases remaining between them. CDR3 nucleotides: TGCGCCAGCAGCCAGGCGGAGGAGCAGTACTTC. This sequence encodes CASSQAEEQYF.

The V call is TRBV5-5, the J call TRBJ2-2; D uncertain. The CDR3 spans 18 residues. Trimming removed 1 base at V and 5 bases at J, with 21 bases between. Germline V gives CDR1 SGHKS, CDR2 YYEKEE (reference sequence). The CDR3 reads CASSLSPSSGILTGELFF. CDR3 in DNA: TGTGCCAGCAGCTTGAGTCCATCGAGTGGGATTCTGACCGGGGAGCTGTTTTTT. The whole variable domain, filled in from reference TRBV5-5 and TRBJ2-2, reads DAGVTQSPTHLIKTRGQQVTLRCSPISGHKSVSWYQQVLGQGPQFIFQYYEKEERGRGNFPDRFSARQFPNYSSELNVNALLLGDSALYLCASSLSPSSGILTGELFFGEGSRLTVL.

This clonotype was seen more than once but under ten times. The chain couples TRBV6-2 or TRBV6-3 to TRBJ1-1; D possibly corresponds to TRBD1 (6 bases). The CDR3 sequence is 16 residues long. Germline V lookup: CDR1 MNHEY, CDR2 SVGEGT. V lost 0 bases and J lost 1, with 12 bases in between. CDR3 region: CASSYSLRGANTEAFF. In nucleotides, the CDR3 is TGTGCCAGCAGTTACTCCCTCCGGGGGGCGAACACTGAAGCTTTCTTT.

This clonotype was counted between two and nine times. The chain carries TRBV6-2 or TRBV6-3 and TRBJ2-7, with 7 nucleotides matching TRBD1. This CDR3 comprises 17 residues. With V trimmed by 2 bases and J by 2 bases, 12 bases remained unmatched. The V gene's germline CDR1 is MNHEY and CDR2 SVGEGT. The CDR3 sequence is CASSYPPVPTGPYEQYV. In DNA form, the CDR3 reads TGTGCCAGCAGTTACCCGCCCGTTCCGACAGGGCCCTACGAGCAGTACGTC.

There are many counts of this clonotype. The chain recombines TRBV7-4 with TRBJ2-1, with 11 nucleotides matching TRBD2. In germline, CDR1 is SGHVT, CDR2 SQSDAQ. V shed 5 bases and J 4 bases; nucleotides not matched to a gene: 7. The CDR3 is made up of 16 amino acids. This chain's CDR3 is CASSTPGTSGYNEQFF. The CDR3 coding sequence is TGTGCCAGCAGCACACCCGGGACTAGCGGATACAATGAGCAGTTCTTC.

This clonotype was detected only a few times. The chain combines TRBV25-1 with TRBJ2-1, with D perhaps matching TRBD1 or TRBD2 (5 bases each). Germline-derived CDR1 and CDR2 are MGHDK and SYGVNS. V was trimmed by 8 bases and J by 5 bases, leaving 10 bases between them. This CDR3 is 12 amino acids long. The chain's CDR3 is CASVGGNNEQFF. The CDR3 bases are TGTGCCAGCGTTGGGGGTAACAATGAGCAGTTCTTC.

The DNA of the CDR3 is TGTGCCAGCAGCCAAGGTAGGACCTCCTTCGAGCAGTACGTC. It specifies CASSQGRTSFEQYV. This chain joins TRBV4-2 and TRBJ2-7; D is unclear. CDR3 length: 14 amino acids. Germline lookup yields CDR1 LGHNA and CDR2 YNFKEQ.

Only a few counts were recorded for this clonotype. This chain uses TRBV7-6 with TRBJ2-5, with D tentatively TRBD2 (5 bases). Germline CDR1 is SGHVS and CDR2 is FNYEAQ. V shed 5 bases and J shed 2 bases, with 18 bases lying between them. The CDR3 sequence is 16 residues long. The CDR3 DNA reads TGTGCCAGCAGCCCGGCGGGCCGCCGCGGGCAAGAGACCCAGTACTTC. Its translation is CASSPAGRRGQETQYF.

The rearrangement uses TRBV28 and TRBJ2-1; 11 positions agree with TRBD2. This CDR3 has 16 residues. Unmatched junction bases numbered 8, after V lost 3 bases and J lost 7 bases. Germline V gives CDR1 MDHEN, CDR2 SYDVKM. CDR3 residues: CASSFRPLAGGNEQFF. CDR3 nucleotides: TGTGCCAGCAGTTTCCGCCCCCTAGCGGGGGGTAATGAGCAGTTCTTC. Full variable domain (outside the CDR3, taken from reference TRBV28 and TRBJ2-1): DVKVTQSSRYLVKRTGEKVFLECVQDMDHENMFWYRQDPGLGLRLIYFSYDVKMKEKGDIPEGYSVSREKKERFSLILESASTNQTSMYLCASSFRPLAGGNEQFFGPGTRLTVL.

This clonotype was seen many times. The chain uses TRBV12-3 or TRBV12-4 and TRBJ2-2; 8 nucleotides agree with TRBD1. V was clipped by 5 bases and J by 4 bases; unmatched bases: 9. CDR3 length: 16 residues. The CDR3 DNA follows: TGTGCCAGCAGTCCCCCCCGGACAGGGCCCACCGGGGAGCTGTTTTTT. Its translation: CASSPPRTGPTGELFF.

V usage is TRBV2 and J usage is TRBJ2-7, with D tentatively TRBD1 (6 bases). Germline V CDR1 and CDR2: SNHLY, FYNNEI. Trimming took off 6 bases at V and 6 bases at J, with 12 bases between the two ends. The CDR3 sequence is 12 residues long. The CDR3 DNA sequence: TGTGCCAGCAGACCCGACAGGTCCGAGCAGTACTTC. Translated: CASRPDRSEQYF.

This clonotype has at least ten counts. The chain employs TRBV11-3 and TRBJ2-2; perhaps TRBD1 as D (6 bases). Trimming took off 5 bases at V and 0 bases at J, with 10 bases between the two ends. Germline V CDR1 and CDR2: SGHNT, YENEEA. CDR3 size: 15 residues. This chain's CDR3 is CASSPQGTNTGELFF. The DNA of the CDR3 is TGTGCCAGCAGCCCGCAGGGGACGAACACCGGGGAGCTGTTTTTT.